The rows below give T cell receptor beta chains drawn from one sample of a study of blood T cell repertoires in COVID-19. TCRdb keeps only in-frame clones here, not all; method: immunoSEQ multiplex PCR. This table has about 210,000 clones, roughly 81% appearing once. The sample taken for sequencing was peripheral blood. Receptors originate from a woman aged 45-59 years with active or convalescent COVID-19. Each CDR3 is given with its conserved first and last residue. The D gene is left open where the match is weak. Size tells how often a clone was seen (once, few, many) or the class of an expanded clone, and some rows leave it out.

v_gene: TRBV7-9; d_gene: TRBD1; j_gene: TRBJ2-1; abundance: -; CDR3nt: TGTGCCAGCAGGTACAGTCCGGGACAGGGATCCCGATTATATGAGCAGTTCTTC; CDR3aa: CASRYSPGQGSRLYEQFF
v_gene: TRBV19; d_gene: -; j_gene: TRBJ1-5; abundance: -; CDR3nt: TGTGCCAGTAGATCCGGTCAGGGGCTCCAGCCCCAGCATTTT; CDR3aa: CASRSGQGLQPQHF
v_gene: TRBV2; d_gene: TRBD1; j_gene: TRBJ2-3; abundance: few; CDR3nt: TGTGCCAGTAGGACGACAGGGCTCACAGATACGCAGTATTTT; CDR3aa: CASRTTGLTDTQYF
v_gene: TRBV18; d_gene: -; j_gene: TRBJ2-3; abundance: -; CDR3nt: TGTGCCAGCTCCTCCGGAGATACGCAGTATTTT; CDR3aa: CASSSGDTQYF
v_gene: TRBV5-4; d_gene: TRBD2; j_gene: TRBJ2-7; abundance: -; CDR3nt: TGTGCCAGCAGGTTGGGACTAGCGGGACCCGGACCGCAGTACTTC; CDR3aa: CASRLGLAGPGPQYF
v_gene: TRBV6-1; d_gene: -; j_gene: TRBJ2-3; abundance: -; CDR3nt: TGTGCCAGCAGTGAAACTGCCAGGACAGGCAGGTCATTGGAGGGGTTCACAGATACGCAGTATTTT; CDR3aa: CASSETARTGRSLEGFTDTQYF
v_gene: TRBV5-1; d_gene: TRBD2; j_gene: TRBJ2-1; abundance: -; CDR3nt: TGCGCCAGCAGCGGCGGGACTAGCGGCTACAATGAGCAGTTCTTC; CDR3aa: CASSGGTSGYNEQFF
v_gene: TRBV20-1; d_gene: -; j_gene: TRBJ2-5; abundance: -; CDR3nt: TGCAGTGCTAGTCGATTCGAGCAAGAGACCCAGTACTTC; CDR3aa: CSASRFEQETQYF
v_gene: TRBV5-1; d_gene: -; j_gene: TRBJ2-3; abundance: many; CDR3nt: TGCGCCAGCATTAGGAGGACGGACTCCGGAGATACGCAGTATTTT; CDR3aa: CASIRRTDSGDTQYF
v_gene: TRBV19; d_gene: TRBD1; j_gene: TRBJ1-1; abundance: -; CDR3nt: TGTGCCAGTAGTATTTCTGCCAGGGGGACTGAAGCTTTCTTT; CDR3aa: CASSISARGTEAFF
v_gene: TRBV6-1; d_gene: TRBD2; j_gene: TRBJ2-5; abundance: -; CDR3nt: TGTGCCAGCAGTGAGCTAGCGGTCCAAGAGACCCAGTACTTC; CDR3aa: CASSELAVQETQYF
v_gene: TRBV6-1; d_gene: -; j_gene: TRBJ1-5; abundance: once; CDR3nt: TGTGCCAGCAGTGACATCACAAGGGGGATCAATCAGCCCCAGCATTTT; CDR3aa: CASSDITRGINQPQHF
v_gene: TRBV7-9; d_gene: -; j_gene: TRBJ2-1; abundance: -; CDR3nt: TGTGCCAGCAGCAACCGCGGGCGGGACCACAATGAGCAGTTCTTC; CDR3aa: CASSNRGRDHNEQFF
v_gene: TRBV28; d_gene: -; j_gene: TRBJ1-6; abundance: -; CDR3nt: TGTGCCAGCAGTTTGGGAGGGATCGGTAATTCACCCCTCCACTTT; CDR3aa: CASSLGGIGNSPLHF
v_gene: TRBV29-1; d_gene: TRBD1; j_gene: TRBJ2-1; abundance: -; CDR3nt: TGCAGCGTTGCTTCGGGACAGGGTTTCTACAATGAGCAGTTCTTC; CDR3aa: CSVASGQGFYNEQFF
v_gene: TRBV6-5; d_gene: -; j_gene: TRBJ2-1; abundance: -; CDR3nt: TGTGCCAGCAGGCCCTTGGGGGGACCGTACAATGAGCAGTTCTTC; CDR3aa: CASRPLGGPYNEQFF
v_gene: TRBV5-1; d_gene: -; j_gene: TRBJ2-1; abundance: -; CDR3nt: TGCGCCAGCAGCTTCCAGGGTGGTAGGGTGGTAGGTGAGCAGTTCTTC; CDR3aa: CASSFQGGRVVGEQFF
v_gene: TRBV9; d_gene: -; j_gene: TRBJ2-3; abundance: -; CDR3nt: TGTGCCAGCAGCGTAGGGGGTAGCGGCTATCTAGGAGATACGCAGTATTTT; CDR3aa: CASSVGGSGYLGDTQYF
v_gene: TRBV5-4; d_gene: -; j_gene: TRBJ2-5; abundance: -; CDR3nt: TGTGCCAGCAGCTCTCGGTACCAAGAGACCCAGTACTTC; CDR3aa: CASSSRYQETQYF
v_gene: TRBV6-5; d_gene: -; j_gene: TRBJ1-5; abundance: once; CDR3nt: TGTGCCAGCAGTTACTCCGCGGGGAGCGATCAGCCCCAGCATTTT; CDR3aa: CASSYSAGSDQPQHF
v_gene: TRBV19; d_gene: -; j_gene: TRBJ1-6; abundance: few; CDR3nt: TGTGCCAGTAGACAAGGGGCGTTTAATTCACCCCTCCACTTT; CDR3aa: CASRQGAFNSPLHF
v_gene: TRBV6-6; d_gene: -; j_gene: TRBJ1-5; abundance: -; CDR3nt: TGTGCCAGCAGTCGGGCTCAGGCGGGGACCGGCAATCAGCCCCAGCATTTT; CDR3aa: CASSRAQAGTGNQPQHF
v_gene: TRBV6-2/TRBV6-3; d_gene: -; j_gene: TRBJ2-7; abundance: -; CDR3nt: TGTGCCAGCAGTCAGGGAAGGGCCTACGAGCAGTACTTC; CDR3aa: CASSQGRAYEQYF
v_gene: TRBV27; d_gene: TRBD1; j_gene: TRBJ1-5; abundance: once; CDR3nt: TGTGCCAGCAGTTCGACAGGGGACAATCAGCCCCAGCATTTT; CDR3aa: CASSSTGDNQPQHF
v_gene: TRBV3-1/TRBV3-2; d_gene: -; j_gene: TRBJ1-6; abundance: -; CDR3nt: TGTGCCAGCAGCCAAGTCCCCCGGGGTGGTTCACCCCTCCACTTT; CDR3aa: CASSQVPRGGSPLHF
v_gene: TRBV4-1; d_gene: TRBD2; j_gene: TRBJ2-2; abundance: -; CDR3nt: TGCGCCAGCAGCCAAGACCCTAGCGGGGGGAGGACCGGGGAGCTGTTTTTT; CDR3aa: CASSQDPSGGRTGELFF
v_gene: TRBV6-5; d_gene: -; j_gene: TRBJ2-1; abundance: -; CDR3nt: TGTGCCAGCAGTTACCTCGGAGATGAGCAGTTCTTC; CDR3aa: CASSYLGDEQFF
v_gene: TRBV12-5; d_gene: -; j_gene: TRBJ2-3; abundance: -; CDR3nt: TGTGCTAGTGGTTTGGTACGTAGCGCGGACCGGGTGTGGAGAGATACGCAGTATTTT; CDR3aa: CASGLVRSADRVWRDTQYF
v_gene: TRBV28; d_gene: -; j_gene: TRBJ1-2; abundance: -; CDR3nt: TGTGCCAGCAGTACCGAAGGGGGTGGTAACTATGGCTACACCTTC; CDR3aa: CASSTEGGGNYGYTF
v_gene: TRBV6-6; d_gene: -; j_gene: TRBJ1-2; abundance: -; CDR3nt: TGTGCCAGCTCGAAGGAGGAGTACTATGGCTACACCTTC; CDR3aa: CASSKEEYYGYTF
v_gene: TRBV2; d_gene: -; j_gene: TRBJ1-1; abundance: -; CDR3nt: TGTGCCAGCAGCGCCTCATTCGGGGGATGGAACACTGAAGCTTTCTTT; CDR3aa: CASSASFGGWNTEAFF
v_gene: TRBV19; d_gene: -; j_gene: TRBJ2-5; abundance: -; CDR3nt: TGTGCCAGTGCCCCTGGGGGGTGGGAGACCCAGTACTTC; CDR3aa: CASAPGGWETQYF
v_gene: TRBV6-5; d_gene: -; j_gene: TRBJ1-6; abundance: -; CDR3nt: TGTGCCAGCAGTATAGGCCCGACAGGACATTCACCCCTCCACTTT; CDR3aa: CASSIGPTGHSPLHF
v_gene: TRBV12-5; d_gene: -; j_gene: TRBJ1-1; abundance: few; CDR3nt: TGTGCTAGTGCCCTGGGAGGGGTGGGAACTGAAGCTTTCTTT; CDR3aa: CASALGGVGTEAFF
v_gene: TRBV6-4; d_gene: -; j_gene: TRBJ2-3; abundance: few; CDR3nt: TGTGCCAGTCAAGCGGATTCCTCTAGCACAGATACGCAGTATTTT; CDR3aa: CASQADSSSTDTQYF
v_gene: TRBV6-6; d_gene: TRBD1; j_gene: TRBJ2-5; abundance: once; CDR3nt: TGTGCCAGCAGCAGGGGGAGTGGAGAGACCCAGTACTTC; CDR3aa: CASSRGSGETQYF
v_gene: TRBV11-2; d_gene: -; j_gene: TRBJ1-2; abundance: many; CDR3nt: TGTGCCAGCAGCCAGGGGTCTTATCCTACGGGCTACACCTTC; CDR3aa: CASSQGSYPTGYTF
v_gene: TRBV6-5; d_gene: -; j_gene: TRBJ2-2; abundance: -; CDR3nt: TGTGCCGCGGGGGCAGGGGTGGTCACCGGGGAGCTGTTTTTT; CDR3aa: CAAGAGVVTGELFF
v_gene: TRBV28; d_gene: TRBD2; j_gene: TRBJ2-5; abundance: -; CDR3nt: TGTGCCAGCAGTTCACAGTTCACTAGCGGGAGGGCCTTAGAGACCCAGTACTTC; CDR3aa: CASSSQFTSGRALETQYF
v_gene: TRBV6-5; d_gene: -; j_gene: TRBJ2-7; abundance: -; CDR3nt: TGTGCCAGCAGCCTCCCCCGCCTGGGAGGAATGGAGCAGTACTTC; CDR3aa: CASSLPRLGGMEQYF
v_gene: TRBV6-4; d_gene: -; j_gene: TRBJ2-2; abundance: -; CDR3nt: TGTGCCAGCAGTACAGCGGGCTACACCGGGGAGCTGTTTTTT; CDR3aa: CASSTAGYTGELFF
v_gene: TRBV28; d_gene: TRBD1; j_gene: TRBJ1-4; abundance: few; CDR3nt: TGTGCCAGCAGTCTCCGGGACAGGGGATCTAATGAAAAACTGTTTTTT; CDR3aa: CASSLRDRGSNEKLFF
v_gene: TRBV3-1/TRBV3-2; d_gene: TRBD1; j_gene: TRBJ1-2; abundance: -; CDR3nt: TGTGCCAGCAGCCATGCGACAGGGACGACGGGCTACACCTTC; CDR3aa: CASSHATGTTGYTF
v_gene: TRBV7-9; d_gene: TRBD1; j_gene: TRBJ2-7; abundance: -; CDR3nt: TGTGCCAGCAGCCCCCGCGGGACAGGGACCTACGAGCAGTACTTC; CDR3aa: CASSPRGTGTYEQYF
v_gene: TRBV29-1; d_gene: -; j_gene: TRBJ1-5; abundance: -; CDR3nt: TGCAGCGTCGGCCGGGGGAGCAATCAGCCCCAGCATTTT; CDR3aa: CSVGRGSNQPQHF
v_gene: TRBV5-1; d_gene: -; j_gene: TRBJ2-6; abundance: -; CDR3nt: TGCGCCAGCAGCTTGGAGGGACAAAAAGCTTCTGGGGCCAACGTCCTGACTTTC; CDR3aa: CASSLEGQKASGANVLTF
v_gene: TRBV28; d_gene: TRBD1; j_gene: TRBJ2-3; abundance: -; CDR3nt: TGTGCCAGCAGACCCACCCCGGGACAGGGAGGAACAGATACGCAGTATTTT; CDR3aa: CASRPTPGQGGTDTQYF
v_gene: TRBV6-5; d_gene: TRBD2; j_gene: TRBJ2-7; abundance: few; CDR3nt: TGTGCCAGCAGTTACTCAGGACTAGCGGGAGGTTACGAGCAGTACTTC; CDR3aa: CASSYSGLAGGYEQYF
v_gene: TRBV5-5; d_gene: TRBD2; j_gene: TRBJ2-2; abundance: -; CDR3nt: TGTGCCAGCAGCTTGTTTTCTAGCGGGGGAAACACCGGGGAGCTGTTTTTT; CDR3aa: CASSLFSSGGNTGELFF
v_gene: TRBV5-4; d_gene: TRBD1; j_gene: TRBJ2-6; abundance: -; CDR3nt: TGTGCCAGCAGCGAGGGACAGGGGTCCCGCTCTGGGGCCAACGTCCTGACTTTC; CDR3aa: CASSEGQGSRSGANVLTF
v_gene: TRBV6-4; d_gene: -; j_gene: TRBJ2-2; abundance: -; CDR3nt: TGTGCCAGCAGTGCCCCCGGACTCGCGAACACCGGGGAGCTGTTTTTT; CDR3aa: CASSAPGLANTGELFF
v_gene: TRBV28; d_gene: TRBD1; j_gene: TRBJ1-6; abundance: -; CDR3nt: TGTGCCAGCAGTCCCTCCGGGACAGGGTATAATTCACCCCTCCACTTT; CDR3aa: CASSPSGTGYNSPLHF
v_gene: TRBV6-5; d_gene: -; j_gene: TRBJ2-2; abundance: once; CDR3nt: TGTGCCAGCAGTTACAAGCGTCGAACGAACACCGGGGAGCTGTTTTTT; CDR3aa: CASSYKRRTNTGELFF
v_gene: TRBV19; d_gene: TRBD1; j_gene: TRBJ1-1; abundance: -; CDR3nt: TGTGCCAGTAGTATGGGACAGGGATTCACTGAAGCTTTCTTT; CDR3aa: CASSMGQGFTEAFF
v_gene: TRBV4-1; d_gene: -; j_gene: TRBJ2-5; abundance: once; CDR3nt: TGCGCCAGCAGCCAAGATCAGCAGGGCCGAAAAGAGACCCAGTACTTC; CDR3aa: CASSQDQQGRKETQYF